The source of this T cell receptor (beta chain) is a study of blood T cell repertoires in COVID-19. Overall study: Nucleic acid was either cDNA or gDNA, and it came from T cells, B-cell-depleted T cells, or PBMCs.

This table comes from immunoSEQ multiplex PCR, and its TCRdb copy is limited to in-frame clones, with some not included. The sample lists approximately 440,000 clones; about 87% were seen once. This receptor was obtained from a woman aged 45 to 65 with COVID-19, enrolled during active disease. The sequenced material came from peripheral blood.

CDR3 protein: CATRDLGSRGEAFF. The CDR3 region has the DNA TGTGCCACCCGAGACCTCGGGTCTAGGGGGGAAGCTTTCTTT. This chain uses TRBV27 with TRBJ1-1, with D possibly matching TRBD1 (6 bases). Trimming cost V 10 bases and J 8 bases, with 23 bases left between them. CDR3 size: 14 residues. From germline, CDR1 is MNHEY and CDR2 SMNVEV (reference sequence).